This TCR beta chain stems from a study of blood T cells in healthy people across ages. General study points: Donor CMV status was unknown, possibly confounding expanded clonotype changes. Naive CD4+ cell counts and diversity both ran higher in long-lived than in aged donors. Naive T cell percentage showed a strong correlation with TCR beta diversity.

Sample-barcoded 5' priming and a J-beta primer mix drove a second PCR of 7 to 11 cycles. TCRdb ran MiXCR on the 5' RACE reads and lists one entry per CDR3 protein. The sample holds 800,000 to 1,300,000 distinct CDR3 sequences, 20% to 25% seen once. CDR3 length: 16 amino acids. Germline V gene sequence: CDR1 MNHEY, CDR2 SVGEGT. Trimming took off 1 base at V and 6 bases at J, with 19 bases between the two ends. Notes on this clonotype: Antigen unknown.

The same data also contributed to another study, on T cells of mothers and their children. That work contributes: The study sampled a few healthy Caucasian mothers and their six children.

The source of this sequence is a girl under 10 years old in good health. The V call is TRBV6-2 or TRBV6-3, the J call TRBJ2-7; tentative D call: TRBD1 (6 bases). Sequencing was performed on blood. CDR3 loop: CASSYYDRLTISEQYF. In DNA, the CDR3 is TGTGCCAGCAGTTACTACGACAGGCTCACCATTTCCGAGCAGTACTTC.